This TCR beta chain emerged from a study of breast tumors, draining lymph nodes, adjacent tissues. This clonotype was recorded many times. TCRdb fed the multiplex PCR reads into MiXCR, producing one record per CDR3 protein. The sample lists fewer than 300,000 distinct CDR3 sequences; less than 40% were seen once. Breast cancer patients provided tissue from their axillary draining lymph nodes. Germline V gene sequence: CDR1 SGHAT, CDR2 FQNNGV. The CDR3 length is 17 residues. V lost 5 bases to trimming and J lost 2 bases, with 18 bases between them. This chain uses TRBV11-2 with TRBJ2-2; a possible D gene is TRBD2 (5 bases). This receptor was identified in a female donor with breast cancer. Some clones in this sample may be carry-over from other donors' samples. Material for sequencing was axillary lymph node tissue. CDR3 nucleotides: TGTGCCAGCAGCCGGGCTAGCCTACCTTTTAACACCGGGGAGCTGTTTTTT. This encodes CASSRASLPFNTGELFF.